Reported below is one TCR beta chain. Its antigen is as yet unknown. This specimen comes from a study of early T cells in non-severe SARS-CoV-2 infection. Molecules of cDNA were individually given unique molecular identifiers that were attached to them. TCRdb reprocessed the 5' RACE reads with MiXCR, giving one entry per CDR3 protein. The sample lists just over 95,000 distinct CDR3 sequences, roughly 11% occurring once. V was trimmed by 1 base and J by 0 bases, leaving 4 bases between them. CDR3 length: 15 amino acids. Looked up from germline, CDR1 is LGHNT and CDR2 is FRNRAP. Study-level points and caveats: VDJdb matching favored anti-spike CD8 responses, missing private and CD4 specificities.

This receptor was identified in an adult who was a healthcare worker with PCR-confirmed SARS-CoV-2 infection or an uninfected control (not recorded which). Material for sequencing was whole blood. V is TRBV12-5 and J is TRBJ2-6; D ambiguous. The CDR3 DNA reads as TGTGCTAGTGGTTTGGGTCTCTCTGGGGCCAACGTCCTGACTTTC. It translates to CASGLGLSGANVLTF.